A selection of T cell receptor beta chains follows, all from one sample in a study of draining lymph node invasion in breast cancer. TCRdb reprocessed the bulk RNA-seq reads with MiXCR, giving one entry per CDR3 protein. The profile shows under 400 distinct CDR3 sequences, roughly a fifth of them singletons. The sequencing input was sorted memory Tregs from the tumor. These receptor sequences come from a female donor with luminal breast cancer. Both conserved end residues are part of each CDR3. A D gene is named only where the DNA matches it firmly. Only part of the rows carry a size: once, few, many, or a class if the clone is expanded.

clone_size	j_call	v_call	d_call	cdr3_aa	cdr3_nt
few	TRBJ1-2	TRBV28	NA	CASRGGGSNYGYTF	TGTGCCAGCAGGGGGGGGGGGTCCAACTATGGCTACACCTTC
hyperexpanded	TRBJ2-2	TRBV6-6	TRBD1	CASSYAGQGADGELFF	TGTGCCAGCAGTTACGCCGGGCAGGGGGCGGACGGGGAGCTGTTTTTT
few	TRBJ2-5	TRBV18	NA	CASSPNQETQYF	TGTGCCAGCTCACCTAACCAAGAGACCCAGTACTTC
hyperexpanded	TRBJ1-3	TRBV5-8	NA	CASSLGHVQGSGNTIYF	TGTGCCAGCAGCTTGGGACACGTTCAGGGGTCTGGAAACACCATATATTTT
large	TRBJ1-1	TRBV6-6	NA	CASRPSEANTEAFF	TGTGCCAGCAGACCTTCGGAGGCGAACACTGAAGCTTTCTTT
few	TRBJ1-2	TRBV11-3	NA	CASSPLEGGYGYTF	TGTGCCAGCAGCCCCCTGGAGGGAGGCTATGGCTACACCTTC
few	TRBJ2-3	TRBV5-1	TRBD2	CASSFSGSTDTQYF	TGCGCCAGCAGCTTTAGCGGGAGCACAGATACGCAGTATTTT
few	TRBJ2-5	TRBV7-2	NA	CASSLRGVGETQYF	TGTGCCAGCAGCTTAAGGGGAGTGGGGGAGACCCAGTACTTC
few	TRBJ2-2	TRBV12-3/TRBV12-4	TRBD1	CASRAGGARELFF	TGTGCCAGCAGAGCAGGGGGTGCGAGGGAGCTGTTTTTT
few	TRBJ2-7	TRBV20-1	TRBD2	CSARAGGPKGEQYF	TGCAGTGCTAGAGCGGGGGGACCCAAGGGCGAGCAGTACTTC
NA	TRBJ1-5	TRBV20-1	NA	CSAREQGALRGTQHF	TGCAGTGCTAGGGAGCAGGGAGCCCTCCGGGGGACCCAGCATTTT
NA	TRBJ2-1	TRBV15	TRBD2	CATSPRLAGYNEQFF	TGTGCCACCAGCCCTAGACTAGCGGGTTACAATGAGCAGTTCTTC
few	TRBJ2-1	TRBV9	TRBD2	CASSPASGGLYNEQFF	TGTGCCAGCAGCCCGGCGAGCGGGGGACTCTACAATGAGCAGTTCTTC
few	TRBJ2-2	TRBV11-3	TRBD2	CASRTSGYTGELFF	TGTGCCAGCAGGACTAGCGGGTACACCGGGGAGCTGTTTTTT
NA	TRBJ1-3	TRBV10-3	NA	CAISLETSGNTIYF	TGTGCCATCAGTCTCGAGACCTCTGGAAACACCATATATTTT
NA	TRBJ2-4	TRBV18	NA	CASSPLGTLGNIQYF	TGTGCCAGCTCACCCCTCGGGACATTGGGGAACATTCAGTACTTC
few	TRBJ2-4	TRBV11-3	TRBD2	CASSRPGTSGSPIDKNIQYF	TGTGCCAGCAGCCGGCCAGGGACTAGCGGGAGCCCGATAGACAAAAACATTCAGTACTTC
NA	TRBJ1-1	TRBV6-1	NA	CASSPRGAAFMNTEAFF	TGTGCCAGCAGTCCAAGGGGGGCAGCTTTCATGAACACTGAAGCTTTCTTT
NA	TRBJ2-1	TRBV20-1	NA	CSARGKAGGYNEQFF	TGCAGTGCTAGGGGGAAAGCTGGGGGATACAATGAGCAGTTCTTC
few	TRBJ2-5	TRBV7-2	NA	CASSIQETQYF	TGTGCCAGCAGCATCCAAGAGACCCAGTACTTC
NA	TRBJ2-1	TRBV29-1	TRBD2	CSTGTRGYNEQFF	TGCAGCACCGGGACTAGGGGTTACAATGAGCAGTTCTTC
NA	TRBJ2-5	TRBV20-1	NA	CSAGRVETQYF	TGCAGTGCTGGTAGGGTCGAGACCCAGTACTTC
large	TRBJ1-2	TRBV7-2	NA	CASSLGQNYGYTF	TGTGCCAGCAGCTTGGGGCAGAACTATGGCTACACCTTC
NA	TRBJ1-5	TRBV20-1	NA	CSVAQGHNQPQHF	TGCAGTGTTGCACAGGGTCATAATCAGCCCCAGCATTTT
hyperexpanded	TRBJ1-6	TRBV4-3	NA	CASSQDLESSYNSPLHF	TGCGCCAGCAGCCAAGATCTCGAGAGCTCCTATAATTCACCCCTCCACTTT
few	TRBJ2-7	TRBV5-8	TRBD2	CASSLWLAGGSSYEQYF	TGTGCCAGCAGCTTGTGGCTAGCGGGGGGGAGCTCCTACGAGCAGTACTTC
once	TRBJ2-3	TRBV5-1	NA	CASSEGSYTDTQYF	TGCGCCAGCAGTGAGGGTTCTTACACAGATACGCAGTATTTT